This TCR beta chain was recovered during a study of identical twins. Study-level points and caveats: Excess sharing between twins was weaker in beta out-of-frame sequences. Invariant MAIT and iNKT cells could partly confound zero-insertion analyses. The same donors were not followed; conclusions instead depended on cross-sectional statistical analysis.

The V and J ends lost 4 bases and 3 bases, in that order; junction bases with no gene match: 9. There are 16 residues in the CDR3. Per germline, CDR1 ENHRY and CDR2 SYGVKD. Donors uniformly comprised healthy Caucasians. TCRdb re-derived calls from the 5' RACE reads in MiXCR, one entry per CDR3 protein. This table has roughly 490,000 distinct CDR3 sequences, over 11% appearing once. This clonotype came up a few times. Its antigen is as yet unknown. These data were likewise used in another study, on yellow fever vaccine responses in identical twins.

This TCR came from a young woman in good health. Material for sequencing was CD4+ T cells sorted from blood. The chain combines TRBV10-3 with TRBJ2-7; TRBD2 agrees at 10 bases. The CDR3 spells CAISGWTSGDGYEQYF. The DNA of the CDR3 is TGTGCCATCAGTGGGTGGACTAGCGGAGATGGCTACGAGCAGTACTTC.